A selection of T cell receptor beta chains follows, all from one sample in a study of CD8 T cells in ankylosing spondylitis. TCRdb re-derived calls from the 5' RACE reads in MiXCR, one entry per CDR3 protein. The sample holds about 220,000 distinct CDR3 sequences; 18% are singletons and the top ten take approximately 46%. Material: blood, either unsorted or a sorted T cell fraction (not recorded which). The receptor source for this set is a male donor with ankylosing spondylitis. CDR3s include the opening cysteine and the closing phenylalanine or tryptophan. Fields, in order: clone size, D gene, V gene, J gene, CDR3 DNA, CDR3 protein. The D gene is left open where the match is weak. Not every row has a clone size; where given, it reads once, few, many or a size class.

clone size: many
D gene: TRBD2
V gene: TRBV12-3/TRBV12-4
J gene: TRBJ2-1
CDR3 DNA: TGTGCCAGCAGGTCACTTCCGGGGGGGCTCGGCAATGAGCAGTTCTTC
CDR3 protein: CASRSLPGGLGNEQFF

clone size: -
D gene: -
V gene: TRBV7-9
J gene: TRBJ2-7
CDR3 DNA: TGTGCCAGCAGCTTAGGGGTAGGTGCGACCTACGAGCAGTACTTC
CDR3 protein: CASSLGVGATYEQYF

clone size: -
D gene: -
V gene: TRBV11-2
J gene: TRBJ2-2
CDR3 DNA: TGTGCCAGCAGCTTAGATGAACTTACCGGGGAGCTGTTTTTT
CDR3 protein: CASSLDELTGELFF

clone size: -
D gene: TRBD1
V gene: TRBV5-1
J gene: TRBJ2-3
CDR3 DNA: TGCGCCAGCAGCTTGAACGACAGGGTTGGCACAGATACGCAGTATTTT
CDR3 protein: CASSLNDRVGTDTQYF

clone size: -
D gene: TRBD2
V gene: TRBV6-1
J gene: TRBJ2-1
CDR3 DNA: TGTGCCAGCAGTCAGGGACTAGCGTTTGAGCAGTTCTTC
CDR3 protein: CASSQGLAFEQFF

clone size: few
D gene: -
V gene: TRBV27
J gene: TRBJ2-1
CDR3 DNA: TGTGCCAGCTCCCTCTCAGCGGACCCCTCCTACAATGAGCAGTTCTTC
CDR3 protein: CASSLSADPSYNEQFF

clone size: many
D gene: -
V gene: TRBV4-1
J gene: TRBJ1-5
CDR3 DNA: TGCGCCAGCAGCCAAGATGGGGGGGGCGGCGGACAGCCCCAGCATTTT
CDR3 protein: CASSQDGGGGGQPQHF

clone size: many
D gene: TRBD1
V gene: TRBV5-1
J gene: TRBJ2-1
CDR3 DNA: TGTGCCAGTTCCTGGACAGGGGGCAATGAGCAGTTCTTC
CDR3 protein: CASSWTGGNEQFF

clone size: -
D gene: -
V gene: TRBV7-9
J gene: TRBJ2-3
CDR3 DNA: TGTGCCAGCAGCTTAGGGGATCGAACAGATACGCAGTATTTT
CDR3 protein: CASSLGDRTDTQYF

clone size: few
D gene: -
V gene: TRBV7-8
J gene: TRBJ2-5
CDR3 DNA: TGTGCCAGCAGCCCCCCAGAGGGGGAGACCCAGTACTTC
CDR3 protein: CASSPPEGETQYF

clone size: -
D gene: -
V gene: TRBV5-1
J gene: TRBJ1-1
CDR3 DNA: TGCGCCAGCAGCGGGACGGGGGCGTGGAACACTGAAGCTTTCTTT
CDR3 protein: CASSGTGAWNTEAFF

clone size: -
D gene: TRBD2
V gene: TRBV7-9
J gene: TRBJ2-1
CDR3 DNA: TGTGCCAGCAGCTTATTTGCGGGGGGTAATTACAATGAGCAGTTCTTC
CDR3 protein: CASSLFAGGNYNEQFF

clone size: many
D gene: TRBD2
V gene: TRBV3-1
J gene: TRBJ2-7
CDR3 DNA: TGTGCCAGCAGCCAAGTCGGGGGGGCGCTCCCCAACGAGCAGTACTTC
CDR3 protein: CASSQVGGALPNEQYF

clone size: -
D gene: -
V gene: TRBV4-1
J gene: TRBJ2-2
CDR3 DNA: TGCGCCAGCAGCCGAGGGCTGTTCACCGGGGAGCTGTTTTTT
CDR3 protein: CASSRGLFTGELFF

clone size: -
D gene: -
V gene: TRBV11-1
J gene: TRBJ2-1
CDR3 DNA: TGTGCCAGCAGCCCCGCTAGCGTCCTTGAGCAGTTCTTC
CDR3 protein: CASSPASVLEQFF

clone size: few
D gene: -
V gene: TRBV28
J gene: TRBJ1-6
CDR3 DNA: TGTGCCAGCAGTATTGTCCGCTGGGGGAATAATTCACCCCTCCACTTT
CDR3 protein: CASSIVRWGNNSPLHF

clone size: many
D gene: TRBD1
V gene: TRBV7-9
J gene: TRBJ1-1
CDR3 DNA: TGTGCCAGCAGCGGAGAGGGACAGATGAACACTGAAGCTTTCTTT
CDR3 protein: CASSGEGQMNTEAFF

clone size: few
D gene: TRBD1
V gene: TRBV7-9
J gene: TRBJ2-2
CDR3 DNA: TGTGCCAGCAGCTCGGGACAGGGGGCCGGGGAGCTGTTTTTT
CDR3 protein: CASSSGQGAGELFF

clone size: few
D gene: TRBD1
V gene: TRBV20-1
J gene: TRBJ1-3
CDR3 DNA: TGCAGTGCTACCCAGGACAGGGTTGGAAACACCATATATTTT
CDR3 protein: CSATQDRVGNTIYF

clone size: -
D gene: -
V gene: TRBV28
J gene: TRBJ2-1
CDR3 DNA: TGTGCCAGCAGACATTTTATGAGCTCCTACAATGAGCAGTTCTTC
CDR3 protein: CASRHFMSSYNEQFF

clone size: -
D gene: TRBD2
V gene: TRBV7-9
J gene: TRBJ2-2
CDR3 DNA: TGTGCCAGCAGCCCTAGCGGAACCGGGGAGCTGTTTTTT
CDR3 protein: CASSPSGTGELFF

clone size: few
D gene: -
V gene: TRBV25-1
J gene: TRBJ1-5
CDR3 DNA: TGTGCCAGCAGTGATGAGGGTTTCGAGCCCCAGCATTTT
CDR3 protein: CASSDEGFEPQHF

clone size: many
D gene: TRBD2
V gene: TRBV20-1
J gene: TRBJ2-2
CDR3 DNA: TGCAGTGCGGGCGGGACTAGTAGGAACACCGGGGAGCTGTTTTTT
CDR3 protein: CSAGGTSRNTGELFF

clone size: few
D gene: TRBD1
V gene: TRBV6-6
J gene: TRBJ2-1
CDR3 DNA: TGTGCCAGCAGTTACGGGACAGCCGATGAGCAGTTCTTC
CDR3 protein: CASSYGTADEQFF

clone size: few
D gene: TRBD2
V gene: TRBV19
J gene: TRBJ2-2
CDR3 DNA: TGTGCCAGTAGTATTGGAGCGGGAGTATACACCGGGGAGCTGTTTTTT
CDR3 protein: CASSIGAGVYTGELFF

clone size: few
D gene: -
V gene: TRBV5-1
J gene: TRBJ2-5
CDR3 DNA: TGCGCCAGCAGCATTACTGGGGAGACCCAGTACTTC
CDR3 protein: CASSITGETQYF

clone size: few
D gene: -
V gene: TRBV7-9
J gene: TRBJ1-1
CDR3 DNA: TGTGCCAGCAGCTCGCCGGGGAAGGTTGAAGCTTTCTTT
CDR3 protein: CASSSPGKVEAFF

clone size: -
D gene: -
V gene: TRBV7-9
J gene: TRBJ1-1
CDR3 DNA: TGTGCCAGCAGCTTAGACGGGGCTGGGACTGAAGCTTTCTTT
CDR3 protein: CASSLDGAGTEAFF

clone size: -
D gene: -
V gene: TRBV3-1
J gene: TRBJ2-7
CDR3 DNA: TGTGCCAGCAGCCAAGATTTGTGGACACCCAACGTCGACGAGCAGTACTTC
CDR3 protein: CASSQDLWTPNVDEQYF

clone size: -
D gene: -
V gene: TRBV2
J gene: TRBJ1-4
CDR3 DNA: TGTGCCAGCAGTGAGTGGGCAGGTGAAAAACTGTTTTTT
CDR3 protein: CASSEWAGEKLFF

clone size: -
D gene: TRBD1
V gene: TRBV5-1
J gene: TRBJ2-3
CDR3 DNA: TGCGCCAGCAGCCCGGACTATTCGGGACAGGGGATGGATACGCAGTATTTT
CDR3 protein: CASSPDYSGQGMDTQYF

clone size: many
D gene: -
V gene: TRBV28
J gene: TRBJ2-4
CDR3 DNA: TGTGCCATCCGACCAGGGGCAGGGGCGTTGGTAGCCAAAAACATTCAGTACTTC
CDR3 protein: CAIRPGAGALVAKNIQYF

clone size: -
D gene: TRBD2
V gene: TRBV6-2/TRBV6-3
J gene: TRBJ2-1
CDR3 DNA: TGTGCCAGCAGTTACCCCACGGGACTAGCGGGGCCTGGTAGCTACAATGAGCAGTTCTTC
CDR3 protein: CASSYPTGLAGPGSYNEQFF

clone size: few
D gene: -
V gene: TRBV29-1
J gene: TRBJ2-7
CDR3 DNA: TGCAGCGTTGAGGGGGAAGCCTACGAGCAGTACTTC
CDR3 protein: CSVEGEAYEQYF

clone size: -
D gene: TRBD1
V gene: TRBV27
J gene: TRBJ1-3
CDR3 DNA: TGTGCCAGCAGCTCTTCAGGGGGCCCCGGAAACACCATATATTTT
CDR3 protein: CASSSSGGPGNTIYF

clone size: few
D gene: -
V gene: TRBV11-2
J gene: TRBJ1-5
CDR3 DNA: TGTGCCAGCAGCAATGCGGTGGCATCTAGCAATCAGCCCCAGCATTTT
CDR3 protein: CASSNAVASSNQPQHF

clone size: few
D gene: -
V gene: TRBV12-3/TRBV12-4
J gene: TRBJ2-3
CDR3 DNA: TGTGCCAGCCTCGGGTACGGCACAGATACGCAGTATTTT
CDR3 protein: CASLGYGTDTQYF

clone size: -
D gene: -
V gene: TRBV2
J gene: TRBJ1-4
CDR3 DNA: TGTGCCAGCAGTGAATCCGGGACCTCTTTGGGAAAACTGTTTTTT
CDR3 protein: CASSESGTSLGKLFF

clone size: few
D gene: TRBD1
V gene: TRBV5-1
J gene: TRBJ1-2
CDR3 DNA: TGCGCCAGCAGCGGGGGACAGCCCGGTGGCTACACCTTC
CDR3 protein: CASSGGQPGGYTF

clone size: -
D gene: -
V gene: TRBV19
J gene: TRBJ1-2
CDR3 DNA: TGTGCCAGTATGCCCGGTTATGGGGAGGCTAACTATGGCTACACCTTC
CDR3 protein: CASMPGYGEANYGYTF

clone size: -
D gene: -
V gene: TRBV10-3
J gene: TRBJ2-1
CDR3 DNA: TGTGCCATCAGTGCCGCCGAGATCCGGGAGCAGTTCTTC
CDR3 protein: CAISAAEIREQFF

clone size: -
D gene: -
V gene: TRBV29-1
J gene: TRBJ1-1
CDR3 DNA: TGCAGCGTTGTTTCGGCTGAAGCTTTCTTT
CDR3 protein: CSVVSAEAFF

clone size: few
D gene: -
V gene: TRBV4-1
J gene: TRBJ2-3
CDR3 DNA: TGCGCCAGCAGCCAAGATCTCGGCTACGAGAGTACGCAGTATTTT
CDR3 protein: CASSQDLGYESTQYF

clone size: few
D gene: TRBD1
V gene: TRBV20-1
J gene: TRBJ2-7
CDR3 DNA: TGCAGTGCAAACGGACAGGGTAGGACCTACGAGCAGTACTTC
CDR3 protein: CSANGQGRTYEQYF

clone size: -
D gene: -
V gene: TRBV6-4
J gene: TRBJ2-4
CDR3 DNA: TGTGCCAGCAGTGAGGGGGAAAAAAACATTCAGTACTTC
CDR3 protein: CASSEGEKNIQYF

clone size: many
D gene: TRBD2
V gene: TRBV4-1
J gene: TRBJ2-7
CDR3 DNA: TGCGCCAGCAGCCAAGTTGGCCTAGCGGGGGACGACGAGCAGTACTTC
CDR3 protein: CASSQVGLAGDDEQYF

clone size: -
D gene: -
V gene: TRBV15
J gene: TRBJ2-7
CDR3 DNA: TGTGCCACCAGCAGAGATTCGGGTGGGTCCTTCTCCTACGAGCAGTACTTC
CDR3 protein: CATSRDSGGSFSYEQYF

clone size: few
D gene: TRBD1
V gene: TRBV12-3/TRBV12-4
J gene: TRBJ1-1
CDR3 DNA: TGTGCCAGCAGTTTAATTTGGGACAGGGAACCGAACACTGAAGCTTTCTTT
CDR3 protein: CASSLIWDREPNTEAFF

clone size: -
D gene: TRBD1
V gene: TRBV4-2
J gene: TRBJ2-7
CDR3 DNA: TGTGCCAGCAGCCAATTCACATCAACAGGGGTTTCCCTCTACGAGCAGTACTTC
CDR3 protein: CASSQFTSTGVSLYEQYF

clone size: few
D gene: TRBD1
V gene: TRBV6-1
J gene: TRBJ1-2
CDR3 DNA: TGTGCCAGCAGTCTTATCCCCGGGACAGATCCCTTCTATGGCTACACCTTC
CDR3 protein: CASSLIPGTDPFYGYTF

clone size: few
D gene: -
V gene: TRBV27
J gene: TRBJ1-6
CDR3 DNA: TGTGCCAGCAGTTTATCGTCCAGTATTAATTCACCCCTCCACTTT
CDR3 protein: CASSLSSSINSPLHF

clone size: -
D gene: TRBD2
V gene: TRBV11-2
J gene: TRBJ2-5
CDR3 DNA: TGTGCCAGCAGCTTAATGATAGCGGGAGAAGAGACCCAGTACTTC
CDR3 protein: CASSLMIAGEETQYF

clone size: -
D gene: TRBD1
V gene: TRBV28
J gene: TRBJ2-7
CDR3 DNA: TGTGCCAGCTCCGACAGGGGGCCTACCTACGAGCAGTACTTC
CDR3 protein: CASSDRGPTYEQYF

clone size: few
D gene: -
V gene: TRBV7-6
J gene: TRBJ2-2
CDR3 DNA: TGTGCCAGCAGCTTAGCTGCGGACGGGGAGCTGTTTTTT
CDR3 protein: CASSLAADGELFF

clone size: -
D gene: TRBD1
V gene: TRBV7-9
J gene: TRBJ1-1
CDR3 DNA: TGTGCCAGCAGCCAGCAGGGGGGGGCGGCAGCTTTCTTT
CDR3 protein: CASSQQGGAAAFF

clone size: few
D gene: TRBD2
V gene: TRBV9
J gene: TRBJ2-3
CDR3 DNA: TGTGCCAGCAGCGTAGGAGCGACTAGCGAGATGGATACGCAGTATTTT
CDR3 protein: CASSVGATSEMDTQYF